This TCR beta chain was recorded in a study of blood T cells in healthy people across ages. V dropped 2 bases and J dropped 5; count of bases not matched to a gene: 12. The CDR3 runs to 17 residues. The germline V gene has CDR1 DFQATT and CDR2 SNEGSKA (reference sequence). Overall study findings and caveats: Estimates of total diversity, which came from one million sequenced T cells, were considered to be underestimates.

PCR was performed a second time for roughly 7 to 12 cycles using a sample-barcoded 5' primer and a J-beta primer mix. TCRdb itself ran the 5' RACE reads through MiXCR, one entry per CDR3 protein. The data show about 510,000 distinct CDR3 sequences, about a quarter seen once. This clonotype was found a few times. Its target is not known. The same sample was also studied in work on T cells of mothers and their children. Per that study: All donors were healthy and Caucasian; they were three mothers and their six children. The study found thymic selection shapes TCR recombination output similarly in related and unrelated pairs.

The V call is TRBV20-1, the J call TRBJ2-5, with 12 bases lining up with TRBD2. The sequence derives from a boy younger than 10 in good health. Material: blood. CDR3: CSARSTSGGVMGETQYF. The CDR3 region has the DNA TGCAGTGCTAGATCGACTAGCGGGGGAGTTATGGGGGAGACCCAGTACTTC.